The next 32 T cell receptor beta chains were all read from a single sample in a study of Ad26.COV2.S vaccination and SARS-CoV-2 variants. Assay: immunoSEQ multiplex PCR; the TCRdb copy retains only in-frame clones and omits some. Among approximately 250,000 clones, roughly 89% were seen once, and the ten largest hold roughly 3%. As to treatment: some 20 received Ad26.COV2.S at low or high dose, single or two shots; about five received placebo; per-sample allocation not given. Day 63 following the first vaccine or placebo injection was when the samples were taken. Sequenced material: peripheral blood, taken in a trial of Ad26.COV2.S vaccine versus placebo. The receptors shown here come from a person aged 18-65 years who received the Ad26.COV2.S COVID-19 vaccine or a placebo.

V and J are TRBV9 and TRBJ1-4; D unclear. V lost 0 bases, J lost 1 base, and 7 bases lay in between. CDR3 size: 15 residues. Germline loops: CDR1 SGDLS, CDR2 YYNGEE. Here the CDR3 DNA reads TGTGCCAGCAGCGTAGAAGAAGGAACTAATGAAAAACTGTTTTTT. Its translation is CASSVEEGTNEKLFF. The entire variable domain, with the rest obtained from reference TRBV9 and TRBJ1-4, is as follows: DSGVTQTPKHLITATGQRVTLRCSPRSGDLSVYWYQQSLDQGLQFLIQYYNGEERAKGNILERFSAQQFPDLHSELNLSSLELGDSALYFCASSVEEGTNEKLFFGSGTQLSVL.

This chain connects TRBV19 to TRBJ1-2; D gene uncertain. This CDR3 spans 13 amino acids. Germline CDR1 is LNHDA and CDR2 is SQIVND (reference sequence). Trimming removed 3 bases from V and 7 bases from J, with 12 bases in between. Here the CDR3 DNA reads TGTGCCAGTAGTATGCGGGCTAGAGGTGGCTACACCTTC. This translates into CASSMRARGGYTF.

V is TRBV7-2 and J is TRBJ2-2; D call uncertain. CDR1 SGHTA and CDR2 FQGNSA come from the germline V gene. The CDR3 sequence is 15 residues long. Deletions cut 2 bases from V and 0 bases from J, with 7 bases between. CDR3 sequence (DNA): TGTGCCAGCAGCTTATCTGCCTCGAACACCGGGGAGCTGTTTTTT. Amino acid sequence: CASSLSASNTGELFF.

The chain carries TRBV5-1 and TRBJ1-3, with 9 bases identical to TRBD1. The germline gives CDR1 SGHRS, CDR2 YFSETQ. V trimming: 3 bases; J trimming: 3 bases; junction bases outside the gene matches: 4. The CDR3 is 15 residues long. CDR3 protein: CASSWTGDFGNTIYF. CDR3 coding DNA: TGCGCCAGCAGCTGGACAGGGGACTTTGGAAACACCATATATTTT.

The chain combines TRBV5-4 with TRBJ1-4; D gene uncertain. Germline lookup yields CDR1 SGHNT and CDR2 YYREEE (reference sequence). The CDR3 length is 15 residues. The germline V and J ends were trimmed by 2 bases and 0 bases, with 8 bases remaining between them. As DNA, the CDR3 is TGTGCCAGCAGCTTCAACAGTGCAACTAATGAAAAACTGTTTTTT. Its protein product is CASSFNSATNEKLFF.

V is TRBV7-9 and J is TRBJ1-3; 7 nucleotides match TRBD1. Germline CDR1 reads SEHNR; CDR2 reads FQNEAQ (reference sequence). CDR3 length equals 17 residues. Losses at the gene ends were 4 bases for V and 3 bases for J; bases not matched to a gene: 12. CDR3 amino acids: CASSSHRQGVRGNTIYF. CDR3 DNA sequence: TGTGCCAGCAGCTCCCACCGACAGGGTGTTCGTGGAAACACCATATATTTT.

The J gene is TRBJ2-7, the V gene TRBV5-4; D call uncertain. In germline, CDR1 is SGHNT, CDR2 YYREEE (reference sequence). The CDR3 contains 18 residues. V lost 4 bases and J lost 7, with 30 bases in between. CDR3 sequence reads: CASSNTPRTRWIRREQYF. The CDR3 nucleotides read TGTGCCAGCAGCAATACCCCACGAACCAGGTGGATTCGGCGGGAGCAGTACTTC.

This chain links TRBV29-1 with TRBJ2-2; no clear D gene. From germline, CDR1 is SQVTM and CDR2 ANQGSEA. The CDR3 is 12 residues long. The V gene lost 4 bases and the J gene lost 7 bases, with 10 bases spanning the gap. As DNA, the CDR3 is TGCAGCGTTGTCCTCACCGGCGGGGAGCTGTTTTTT. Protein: CSVVLTGGELFF.

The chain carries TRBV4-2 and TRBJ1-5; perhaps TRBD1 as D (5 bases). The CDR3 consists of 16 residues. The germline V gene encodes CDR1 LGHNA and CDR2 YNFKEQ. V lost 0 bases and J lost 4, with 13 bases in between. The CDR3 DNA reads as TGTGCCAGCAGCCAAGATCGGCCGACAGCTAATCAGCCCCAGCATTTT. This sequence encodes CASSQDRPTANQPQHF.

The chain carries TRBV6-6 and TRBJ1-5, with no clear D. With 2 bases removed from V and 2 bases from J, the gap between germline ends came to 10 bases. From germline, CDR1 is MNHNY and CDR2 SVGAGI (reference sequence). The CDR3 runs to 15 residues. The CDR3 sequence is CASSYRDGGNQPQHF. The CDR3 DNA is TGTGCCAGCAGTTACAGGGATGGCGGCAATCAGCCCCAGCATTTT.

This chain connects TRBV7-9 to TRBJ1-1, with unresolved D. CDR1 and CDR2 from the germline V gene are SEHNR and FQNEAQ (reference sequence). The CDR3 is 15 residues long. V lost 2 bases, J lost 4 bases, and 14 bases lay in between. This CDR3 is CASSLPRLGVTEAFF. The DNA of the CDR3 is TGTGCCAGCAGCTTACCTCGACTGGGAGTCACTGAAGCTTTCTTT.

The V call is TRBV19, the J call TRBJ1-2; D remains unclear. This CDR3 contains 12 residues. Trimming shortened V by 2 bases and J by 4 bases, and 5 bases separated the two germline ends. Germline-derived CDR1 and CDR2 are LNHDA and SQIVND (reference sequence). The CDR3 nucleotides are TGTGCCAGTAGTATACCCCGCTATGGCTACACCTTC. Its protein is CASSIPRYGYTF. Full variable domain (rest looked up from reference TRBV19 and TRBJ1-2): DGGITQSPKYLFRKEGQNVTLSCEQNLNHDAMYWYRQDPGQGLRLIYYSQIVNDFQKGDIAEGYSVSREKKESFPLTVTSAQKNPTAFYLCASSIPRYGYTFGSGTRLTVV.

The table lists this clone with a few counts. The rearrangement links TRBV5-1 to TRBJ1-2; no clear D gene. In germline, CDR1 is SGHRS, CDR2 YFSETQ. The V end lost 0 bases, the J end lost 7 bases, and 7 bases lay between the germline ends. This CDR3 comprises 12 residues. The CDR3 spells CASSLAGFGYTF. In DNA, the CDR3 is TGCGCCAGCAGCTTGGCGGGGTTTGGCTACACCTTC.

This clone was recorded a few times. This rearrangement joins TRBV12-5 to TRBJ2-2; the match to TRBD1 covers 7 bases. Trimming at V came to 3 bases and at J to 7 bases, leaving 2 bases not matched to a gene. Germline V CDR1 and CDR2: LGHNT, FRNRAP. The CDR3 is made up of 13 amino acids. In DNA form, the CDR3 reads TGTGCTAGTGGTTTCTGGACAGGCGGGGAGCTGTTTTTT. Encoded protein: CASGFWTGGELFF.

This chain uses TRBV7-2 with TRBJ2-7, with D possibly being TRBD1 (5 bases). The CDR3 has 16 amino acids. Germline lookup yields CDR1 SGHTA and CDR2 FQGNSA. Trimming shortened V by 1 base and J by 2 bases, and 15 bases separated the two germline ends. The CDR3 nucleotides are TGTGCCAGCAGCTTAGAGCAGGGCACTTATACCTACGAGCAGTACTTC. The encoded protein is CASSLEQGTYTYEQYF.

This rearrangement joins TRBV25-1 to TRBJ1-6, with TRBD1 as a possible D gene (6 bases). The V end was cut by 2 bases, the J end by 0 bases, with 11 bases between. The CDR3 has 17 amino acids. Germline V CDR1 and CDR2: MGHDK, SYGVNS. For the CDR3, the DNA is TGTGCCAGCAGTGAAAGGGGGTTTGGCTCCTATAATTCACCCCTCCACTTT. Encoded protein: CASSERGFGSYNSPLHF.

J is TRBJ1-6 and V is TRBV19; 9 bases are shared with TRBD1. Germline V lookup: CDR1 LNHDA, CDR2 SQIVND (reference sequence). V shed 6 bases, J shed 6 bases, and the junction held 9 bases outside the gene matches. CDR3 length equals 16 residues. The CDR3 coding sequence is TGTGCCAGTAGCCGCCCGGGACAGGGTCCTAATTCACCCCTCCACTTT. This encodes CASSRPGQGPNSPLHF.

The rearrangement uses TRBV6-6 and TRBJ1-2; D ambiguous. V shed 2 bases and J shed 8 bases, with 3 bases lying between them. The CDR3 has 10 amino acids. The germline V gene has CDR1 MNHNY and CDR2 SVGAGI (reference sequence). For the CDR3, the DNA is TGTGCCAGCAGTTACGGGGGCTACACCTTC. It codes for CASSYGGYTF.

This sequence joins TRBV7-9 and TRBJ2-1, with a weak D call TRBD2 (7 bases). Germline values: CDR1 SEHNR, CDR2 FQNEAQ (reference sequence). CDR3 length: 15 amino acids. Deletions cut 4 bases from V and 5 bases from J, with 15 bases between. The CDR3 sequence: CASSWGLAENNEQFF. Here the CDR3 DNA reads TGTGCCAGCAGCTGGGGGCTAGCGGAGAACAATGAGCAGTTCTTC.

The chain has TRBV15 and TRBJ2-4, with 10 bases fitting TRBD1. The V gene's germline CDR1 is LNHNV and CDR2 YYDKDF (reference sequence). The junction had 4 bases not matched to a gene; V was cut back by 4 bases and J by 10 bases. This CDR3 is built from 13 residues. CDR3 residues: CATSTTDRGIQYF. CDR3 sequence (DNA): TGTGCCACCAGCACTACGGACAGGGGGATTCAGTACTTC.

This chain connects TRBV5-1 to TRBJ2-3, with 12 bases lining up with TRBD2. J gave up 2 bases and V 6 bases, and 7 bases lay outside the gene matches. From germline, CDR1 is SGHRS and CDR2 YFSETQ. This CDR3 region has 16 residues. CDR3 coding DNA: TGCGCCAGCAACCTACTAGCGGGGGGACCCACAGATACGCAGTATTTT. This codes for CASNLLAGGPTDTQYF.

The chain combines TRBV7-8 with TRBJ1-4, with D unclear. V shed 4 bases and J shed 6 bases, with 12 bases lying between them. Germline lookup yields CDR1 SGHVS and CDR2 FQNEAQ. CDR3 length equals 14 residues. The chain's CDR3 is CASSSDGSYEKLFF. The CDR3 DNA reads TGTGCCAGCAGCTCCGACGGCTCCTATGAAAAACTGTTTTTT.

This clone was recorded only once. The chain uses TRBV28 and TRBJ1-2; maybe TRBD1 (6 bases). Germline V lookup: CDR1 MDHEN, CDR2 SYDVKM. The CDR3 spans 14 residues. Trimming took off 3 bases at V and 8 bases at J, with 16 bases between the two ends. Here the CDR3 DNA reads TGTGCCAGCAGTTTTATTTTGGGGGCGAAGGGCTACACCTTC. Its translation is CASSFILGAKGYTF.

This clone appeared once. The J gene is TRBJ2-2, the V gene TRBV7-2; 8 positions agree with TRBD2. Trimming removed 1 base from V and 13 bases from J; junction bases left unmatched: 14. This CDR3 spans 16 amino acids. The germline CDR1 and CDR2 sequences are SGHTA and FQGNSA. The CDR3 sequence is CASSLGRTSGLSRLFF. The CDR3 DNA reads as TGTGCCAGCAGCTTAGGGCGAACTAGCGGCCTTTCGCGGCTGTTTTTT.

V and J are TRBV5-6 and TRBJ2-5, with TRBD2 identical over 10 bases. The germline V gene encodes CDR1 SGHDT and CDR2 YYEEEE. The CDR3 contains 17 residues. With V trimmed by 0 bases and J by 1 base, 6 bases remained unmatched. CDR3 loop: CASSLVGSGGTQETQYF. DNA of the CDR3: TGTGCCAGCAGCTTGGTTGGTAGCGGGGGGACCCAAGAGACCCAGTACTTC.

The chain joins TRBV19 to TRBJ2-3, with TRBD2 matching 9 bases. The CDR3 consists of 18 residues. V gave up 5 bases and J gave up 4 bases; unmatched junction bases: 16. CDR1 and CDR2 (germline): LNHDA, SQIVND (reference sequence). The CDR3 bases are TGTGCCAGTAGTTTCCGGGTTGGGTCTAGCGGGGCCCCAGATACGCAGTATTTT. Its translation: CASSFRVGSSGAPDTQYF.

This CDR3 reads CASSADRGQKEKLFF. CDR3 in DNA: TGTGCCAGCAGCGCCGACAGGGGGCAGAAGGAAAAACTGTTTTTT. The rearrangement joins TRBV7-9 to TRBJ1-4; 10 nucleotides agree with TRBD1. V shed 5 bases and J 8 bases; nucleotides not matched to a gene: 8. This CDR3 has 15 amino acids. Germline CDR1 and CDR2: SEHNR and FQNEAQ (reference sequence).

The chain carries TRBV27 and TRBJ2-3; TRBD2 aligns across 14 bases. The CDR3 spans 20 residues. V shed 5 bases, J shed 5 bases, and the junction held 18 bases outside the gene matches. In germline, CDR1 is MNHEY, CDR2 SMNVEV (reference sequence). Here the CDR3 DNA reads TGTGCCAGCAGTCCTGATATACGGCCGGGACTAGCGGGAGCGGTAGATACGCAGTATTTT. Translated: CASSPDIRPGLAGAVDTQYF.

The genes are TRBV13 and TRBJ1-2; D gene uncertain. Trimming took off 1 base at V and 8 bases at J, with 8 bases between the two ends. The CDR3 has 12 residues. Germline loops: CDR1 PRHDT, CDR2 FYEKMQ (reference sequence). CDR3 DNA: TGTGCCAGCAGCTTAGCAGGACGGGGCTACACCTTC. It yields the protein CASSLAGRGYTF.

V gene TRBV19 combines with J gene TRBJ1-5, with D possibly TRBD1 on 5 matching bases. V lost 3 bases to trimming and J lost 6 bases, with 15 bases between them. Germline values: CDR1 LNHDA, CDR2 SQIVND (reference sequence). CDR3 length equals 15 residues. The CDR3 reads CASSMEQGGAQPQHF. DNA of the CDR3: TGTGCCAGTAGTATGGAGCAGGGCGGTGCTCAGCCCCAGCATTTT.

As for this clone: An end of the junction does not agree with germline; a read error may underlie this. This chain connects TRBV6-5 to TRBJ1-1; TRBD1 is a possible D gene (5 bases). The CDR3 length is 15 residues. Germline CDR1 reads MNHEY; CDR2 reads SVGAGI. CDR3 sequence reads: CASNYGGRANTEAFF. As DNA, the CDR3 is TGTGCCAGCAATTACGGTGGCAGGGCGAACACTGAAGCTTTCTTT.

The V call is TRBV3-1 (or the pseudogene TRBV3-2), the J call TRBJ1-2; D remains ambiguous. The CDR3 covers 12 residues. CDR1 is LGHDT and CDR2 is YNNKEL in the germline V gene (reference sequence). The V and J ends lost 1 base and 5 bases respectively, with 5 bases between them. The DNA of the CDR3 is TGTGCCAGCAGCCAAGTATATTATGGCTACACCTTC. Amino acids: CASSQVYYGYTF.